This entry lists 17 T cell receptor beta chains sequenced from one sample in a study of cytomegalovirus exposure and HLA in healthy donors. The PCR was carried out with 60 Vbeta primers and 13 Jbeta primers. Some clones are missing from TCRdb's copy, which holds only in-frame ones; the method was immunoSEQ multiplex PCR. The sample shows 95,000 to 150,000 clones, just over 65% of them seen only once. Sample: PBMCs. These receptors originate from a man aged 18 to 29 in good health and CMV-seronegative.

The chain joins TRBV9 to TRBJ2-5; the match to TRBD1 covers 9 bases. Germline loops: CDR1 SGDLS, CDR2 YYNGEE. Trimming took 3 bases from V and 0 from J; bases not matched to a gene: 3. The CDR3 consists of 15 residues. CDR3 sequence (DNA): TGTGCCAGCAGCGACGGGACAGGGTACCAAGAGACCCAGTACTTC. The encoded protein is CASSDGTGYQETQYF.

The chain employs TRBV6-5 and TRBJ2-3, with 8 positions matching TRBD2. Germline CDR1 is MNHEY and CDR2 is SVGAGI. Trimming took 5 bases from V and 1 from J; bases not matched to a gene: 2. This CDR3 contains 14 residues. CDR3 region: CASSRSGGTDTQYF. The CDR3 DNA reads as TGTGCCAGCAGTCGTAGCGGGGGCACAGATACGCAGTATTTT.

V is TRBV28 and J is TRBJ1-5, with TRBD1 identical over 7 bases. This CDR3 contains 14 residues. Germline assignment: CDR1 MDHEN and CDR2 SYDVKM. J was trimmed by 7 bases and V by 7 bases; bases with no gene match: 10. In DNA, the CDR3 is TGTGCCAGCATCTCACGACAGGGAAGGCAGCCCCAGCATTTT. It translates to CASISRQGRQPQHF.

This chain uses TRBV15 with TRBJ1-4; possibly TRBD1 for D (6 bases). Germline assignment: CDR1 LNHNV and CDR2 YYDKDF (reference sequence). This CDR3 has 16 residues. Trimming shortened V by 4 bases and J by 8 bases, and 20 bases separated the two germline ends. Here the CDR3 DNA reads TGTGCCACCAGCACCGGGGACATAGACGGGAGGGAAAAACTGTTTTTT. Its protein product is CATSTGDIDGREKLFF.

The rearrangement links TRBV4-3 to TRBJ2-7; weak D call: TRBD1 (5 bases). Germline V gene data show CDR1 as LGHNA and CDR2 as YSLEER. Trimming removed 0 bases at V and 3 bases at J, with 18 bases between. This CDR3 has 17 amino acids. CDR3 bases: TGCGCCAGCAGCCAAGATTCCCAGGGAATGGGTTACTACGAGCAGTACTTC. It codes for CASSQDSQGMGYYEQYF.

The chain recombines TRBV7-8 with TRBJ1-1, with 9 bases aligning to TRBD1. Germline V gene sequence: CDR1 SGHVS, CDR2 FQNEAQ. With 5 bases clipped from V and 3 bases from J, the junction kept 7 bases outside the gene matches. The CDR3 contains 15 residues. CDR3 nucleotide sequence: TGTGCCAGCAGCGCAGACAGGGGGTACGACACTGAAGCTTTCTTT. Translating gives CASSADRGYDTEAFF.

The rearrangement links TRBV28 to TRBJ2-7; maybe TRBD2 (5 bases). This CDR3 is 14 amino acids long. The germline gives CDR1 MDHEN, CDR2 SYDVKM. Trimming shortened V by 3 bases and J by 6 bases, and 15 bases separated the two germline ends. As DNA, the CDR3 is TGTGCCAGCAGTTTTGGCCCCGCGGGCGGCGAGCAGTACTTC. Translating it yields CASSFGPAGGEQYF.

This chain connects TRBV28 to TRBJ1-5; perhaps TRBD1 as D (5 bases). Per germline, CDR1 MDHEN and CDR2 SYDVKM. The CDR3 covers 15 residues. The V end lost 3 bases, the J end lost 2 bases, and 11 bases lay between the germline ends. The DNA for the CDR3 is TGTGCCAGCAGTTTCGCGGGGCTCGGCAATCAGCCCCAGCATTTT. Translated: CASSFAGLGNQPQHF. The whole variable domain, filled in from reference TRBV28 and TRBJ1-5, reads DVKVTQSSRYLVKRTGEKVFLECVQDMDHENMFWYRQDPGLGLRLIYFSYDVKMKEKGDIPEGYSVSREKKERFSLILESASTNQTSMYLCASSFAGLGNQPQHFGDGTRLSIL.

This clone has just one count. DNA of the CDR3: TGTGCCAGCAGGCAGCGACAAGAGACCCAGTACTTC. Encoded protein: CASRQRQETQYF. The rearrangement links TRBV7-9 to TRBJ2-5, with D unclear. Deletions cut 6 bases from V and 2 bases from J, with 7 bases between. The CDR3 is made up of 12 amino acids. CDR1 and CDR2 from the germline V gene are SEHNR and FQNEAQ (reference sequence).

CDR3 in amino acids: CAWREKYGYTF. In DNA form, the CDR3 reads TGTGCCTGGAGGGAGAAATATGGCTACACCTTC. The gene calls are TRBV30 and TRBJ1-2; no reliable D call. Germline lookup yields CDR1 GTSNPN and CDR2 SVGIG (reference sequence). Deletions cut 3 bases from V and 5 bases from J, with 7 bases between. The CDR3 has 11 amino acids.

The J gene is TRBJ2-1, the V gene TRBV14, with 8 bases fitting TRBD2. The V gene's germline CDR1 is SGHDN and CDR2 FVKESK. The CDR3 has 17 amino acids. Losses at the gene ends were 4 bases for V and 8 bases for J; bases not matched to a gene: 16. Here the CDR3 reads CASSLTRGALRRDEQFF. The CDR3 bases are TGTGCCAGCAGCCTAACGCGGGGGGCACTACGTCGGGATGAGCAGTTCTTC.

This clone showed up just a few times. The chain is built from TRBV7-9 and TRBJ2-2, with a tentative D call TRBD2 (5 bases). V gave up 5 bases and J gave up 7 bases, with 17 bases separating them. Germline CDR1 reads SEHNR; CDR2 reads FQNEAQ (reference sequence). This CDR3 is built from 15 residues. CDR3 DNA sequence: TGTGCCAGCAGCCCCCCGGTGGAGGCGGTCGGGGAGCTGTTTTTT. The encoded protein is CASSPPVEAVGELFF.

The rearrangement uses TRBV5-4 and TRBJ2-3; 8 bases match TRBD1. The germline V gene has CDR1 SGHNT and CDR2 YYREEE (reference sequence). The CDR3 covers 14 residues. V trimming: 4 bases; J trimming: 3 bases; junction bases outside the gene matches: 4. The CDR3: CASSQGAGTDTQYF. The CDR3 nucleotides read TGTGCCAGCAGCCAGGGGGCAGGAACAGATACGCAGTATTTT.

The rearrangement links TRBV7-8 to TRBJ1-2; 9 nucleotides agree with TRBD1. The CDR3 loop spans 19 amino acids. Per germline, CDR1 SGHVS and CDR2 FQNEAQ. V shed 5 bases, J shed 0 bases, and the junction held 16 bases outside the gene matches. As DNA, the CDR3 is TGTGCCAGCAGCCCCACCCGTCTGGGACAGGGAGTTTCTAACTATGGCTACACCTTC. Its protein is CASSPTRLGQGVSNYGYTF. The full variable domain, with the rest looked up from reference TRBV7-8 and TRBJ1-2, is GAGVSQSPRYKVAKRGQDVALRCDPISGHVSLFWYQQALGQGPEFLTYFQNEAQLDKSGLPSDRFFAERPEGSVSTLKIQRTQQEDSAVYLCASSPTRLGQGVSNYGYTFGSGTRLTVV.

The chain employs TRBV5-1 and TRBJ2-2; TRBD2 is a possible D gene (6 bases). The CDR3 runs 17 residues. CDR1 is SGHRS and CDR2 is YFSETQ in the germline V gene. With 0 bases removed from V and 4 bases from J, the gap between germline ends came to 16 bases. CDR3 DNA sequence: TGCGCCAGCAGCTTGGTTTGGCAGGAGGGGATCACCGGGGAGCTGTTTTTT. It encodes CASSLVWQEGITGELFF.

This rearrangement joins TRBV28 to TRBJ2-7; 7 nucleotides align to TRBD2. Looked up from germline, CDR1 is MDHEN and CDR2 is SYDVKM. CDR3 length equals 16 residues. J was trimmed by 0 bases and V by 3 bases; bases with no gene match: 8. The CDR3: CASSFHLAELSYEQYF. The CDR3 nucleotides are TGTGCCAGCAGTTTCCACCTAGCGGAACTCTCCTACGAGCAGTACTTC.

J is TRBJ2-7 and V is TRBV7-9; D is perhaps TRBD1 (5 bases). The CDR3 loop spans 15 amino acids. In germline, CDR1 is SEHNR, CDR2 FQNEAQ (reference sequence). V dropped 3 bases and J dropped 0 bases, with 12 bases sitting between them. The CDR3 DNA reads as TGTGCCAGCAGCTTGTCCGGAACAGGCTCCTACGAGCAGTACTTC. Protein sequence: CASSLSGTGSYEQYF.